This T cell receptor beta chain was sequenced during a study of blood T cells in healthy people across ages. Germline V CDR1 and CDR2: DFQATT, SNEGSKA (reference sequence). The V segment lost 5 bases and the J segment 3 bases; nucleotides outside the gene matches: 5. The CDR3 extends over 13 amino acids. Note on this clonotype: Its antigen is still unknown.

Per-sample yields of isolated PBMCs were at least 6 million. Study-level results: There were more naive CD4+ cells and higher diversity in long-lived donors than in aged donors. Researchers report that TCR beta diversity correlated strongly with naive T cell percentage. TCR beta diversity per million T cells fell roughly linearly with age.

A sample-barcoded 5' primer and a J-beta primer mix were used in a second PCR of roughly 7 to 11 cycles. Each CDR3 protein gets one entry after TCRdb re-called the 5' RACE reads with MiXCR. The table lists some 1.7 million distinct CDR3 sequences, over 25% of them singletons, with 7.7% in the top ten. The rearrangement joins TRBV20-1 to TRBJ2-7; 9 bases are a match to TRBD2. This receptor was obtained from a woman aged 25 to 39 in good health. Sequencing was performed on blood. The CDR3 coding sequence is TGCAGTGCTTGGGCTAGCGGGAACTACGAGCAGTACTTC. Translated: CSAWASGNYEQYF.